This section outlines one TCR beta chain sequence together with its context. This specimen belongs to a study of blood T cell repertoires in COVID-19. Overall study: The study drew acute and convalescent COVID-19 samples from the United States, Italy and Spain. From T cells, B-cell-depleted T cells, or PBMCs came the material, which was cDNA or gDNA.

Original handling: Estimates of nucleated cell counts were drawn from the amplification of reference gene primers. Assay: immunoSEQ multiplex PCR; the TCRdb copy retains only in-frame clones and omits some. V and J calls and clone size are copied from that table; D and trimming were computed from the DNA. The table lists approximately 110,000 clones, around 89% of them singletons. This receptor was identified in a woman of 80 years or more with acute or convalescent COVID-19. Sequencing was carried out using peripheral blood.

CDR3 nucleotide sequence: TGTGCCAGCAGCCCTGGACAGGGGGAAGTCGTCGGGGAGCTGTTTTTT. Its translation is CASSPGQGEVVGELFF. The chain recombines TRBV11-3 with TRBJ2-2, with 10 bases identical to TRBD1. V trimming: 5 bases; J trimming: 7 bases; junction bases outside the gene matches: 10. The CDR3 totals 16 residues. Germline values: CDR1 SGHNT, CDR2 YENEEA.